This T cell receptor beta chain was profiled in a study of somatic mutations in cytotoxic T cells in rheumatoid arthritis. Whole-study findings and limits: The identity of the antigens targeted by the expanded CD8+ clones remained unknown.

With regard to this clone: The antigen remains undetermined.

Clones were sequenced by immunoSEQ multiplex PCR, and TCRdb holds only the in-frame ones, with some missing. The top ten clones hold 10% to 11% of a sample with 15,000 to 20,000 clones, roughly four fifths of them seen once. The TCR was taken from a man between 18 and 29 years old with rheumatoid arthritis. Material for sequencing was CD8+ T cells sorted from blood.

CDR3 sequence reads: CASSGTAITNYGYTF. The CDR3 region has the DNA TGTGCCAGCAGCGGCACGGCTATTACTAACTATGGCTACACCTTC. The genes are TRBV5-6 and TRBJ1-2; no definite D call. The CDR3 covers 15 residues. V gave up 4 bases and J gave up 0 bases, with 13 bases separating them. The germline V gene encodes CDR1 SGHDT and CDR2 YYEEEE.